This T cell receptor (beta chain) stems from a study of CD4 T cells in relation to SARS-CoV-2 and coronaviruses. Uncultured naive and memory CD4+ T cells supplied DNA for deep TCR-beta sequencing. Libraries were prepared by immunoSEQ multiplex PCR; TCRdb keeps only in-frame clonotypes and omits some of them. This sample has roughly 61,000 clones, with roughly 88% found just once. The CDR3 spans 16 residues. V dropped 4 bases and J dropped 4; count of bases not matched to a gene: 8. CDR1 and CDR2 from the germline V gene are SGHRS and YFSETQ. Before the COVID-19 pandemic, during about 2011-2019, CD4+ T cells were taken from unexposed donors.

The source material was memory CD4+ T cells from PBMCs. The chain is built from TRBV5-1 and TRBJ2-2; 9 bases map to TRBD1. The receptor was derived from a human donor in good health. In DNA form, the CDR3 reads TGCGCCAGCAGCCCAGACAGGGGGACGACCACCGGGGAGCTGTTTTTT. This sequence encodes CASSPDRGTTTGELFF. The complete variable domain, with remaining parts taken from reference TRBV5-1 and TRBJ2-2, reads KAGVTQTPRYLIKTRGQQVTLSCSPISGHRSVSWYQQTPGQGLQFLFEYFSETQRNKGNFPGRFSGRQFSNSRSEMNVSTLELGDSALYLCASSPDRGTTTGELFFGEGSRLTVL.